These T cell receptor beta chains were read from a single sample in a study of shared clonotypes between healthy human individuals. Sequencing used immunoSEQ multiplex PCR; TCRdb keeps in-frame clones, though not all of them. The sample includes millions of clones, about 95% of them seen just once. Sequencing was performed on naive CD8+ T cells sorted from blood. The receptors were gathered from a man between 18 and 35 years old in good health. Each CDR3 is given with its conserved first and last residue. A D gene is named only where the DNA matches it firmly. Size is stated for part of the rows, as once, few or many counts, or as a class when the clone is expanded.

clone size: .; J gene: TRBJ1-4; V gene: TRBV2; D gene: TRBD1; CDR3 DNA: TGTGCCAGCGGAGGGGGACAGGGGGCTAATGAAAAACTGTTTTTT; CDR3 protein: CASGGGQGANEKLFF
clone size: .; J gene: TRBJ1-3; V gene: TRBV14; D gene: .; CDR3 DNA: TGTGCCAGCAGCCAAGACACCACCTCTGGAAACACCATATATTTT; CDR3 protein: CASSQDTTSGNTIYF
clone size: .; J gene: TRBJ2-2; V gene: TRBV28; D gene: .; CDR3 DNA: TGTGCCAGCAGCCGCGCAATCGGAAACACCGGGGAGCTGTTTTTT; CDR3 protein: CASSRAIGNTGELFF
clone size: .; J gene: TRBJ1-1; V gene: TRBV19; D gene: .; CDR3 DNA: TGTGCCAGTAGTGTTGACCACAGGGAGGACACTGAAGCTTTCTTT; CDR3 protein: CASSVDHREDTEAFF
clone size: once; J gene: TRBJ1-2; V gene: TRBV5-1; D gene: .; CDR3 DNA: TGCGCCAGCAGCTTTGGGGGCAACTATGGCTACACCTTC; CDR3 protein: CASSFGGNYGYTF
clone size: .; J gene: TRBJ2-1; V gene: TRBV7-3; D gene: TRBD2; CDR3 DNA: TGTGCCAGCAGCTTAGCGGGACTAGCCGGCGAGCAGTTCTTC; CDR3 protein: CASSLAGLAGEQFF
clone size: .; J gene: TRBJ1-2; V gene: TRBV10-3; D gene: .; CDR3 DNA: TGTGCCATCAGTGAACCAGAGAACTATGGCTACACCTTC; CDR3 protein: CAISEPENYGYTF
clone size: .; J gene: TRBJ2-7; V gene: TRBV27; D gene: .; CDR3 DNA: TGTGCCAGCAGTTTATTGACAGAAAGGGACGAGCAGTACTTC; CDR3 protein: CASSLLTERDEQYF
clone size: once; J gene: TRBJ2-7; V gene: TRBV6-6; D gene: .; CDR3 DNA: TGTGCCAGCAGTCCCTTAGGGGAGCAGTACTTC; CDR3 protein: CASSPLGEQYF
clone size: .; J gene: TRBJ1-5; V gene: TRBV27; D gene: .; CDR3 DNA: TGTGCCAGCAGTTTATCGGGGGGGGATCAGCCCCAGCATTTT; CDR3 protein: CASSLSGGDQPQHF
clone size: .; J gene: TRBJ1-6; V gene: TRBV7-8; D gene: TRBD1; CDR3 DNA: TGTGCCAGCAGCAAGGGACAGTATAATTCACCCCTCCACTTT; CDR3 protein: CASSKGQYNSPLHF
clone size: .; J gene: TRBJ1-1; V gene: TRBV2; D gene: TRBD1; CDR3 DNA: TGTGCCAGCAGTAATACAGGGGGAGAAGGAACTGAAGCTTTCTTT; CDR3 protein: CASSNTGGEGTEAFF
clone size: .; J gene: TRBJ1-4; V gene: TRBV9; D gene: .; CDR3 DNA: TGTGCCAGCAGCCCCGGGGGGGCCACTAATGAAAAACTGTTTTTT; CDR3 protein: CASSPGGATNEKLFF
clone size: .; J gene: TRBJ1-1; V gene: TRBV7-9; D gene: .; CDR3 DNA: TGTGCCAGCAGCGAGGAGGGTTACACTGAAGCTTTCTTT; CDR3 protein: CASSEEGYTEAFF
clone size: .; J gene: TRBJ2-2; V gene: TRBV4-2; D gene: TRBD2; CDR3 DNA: TGTGCCAGCAGCCTGGGAGTAGCGGGGGGTTTGAGCACCGGGGAGCTGTTTTTT; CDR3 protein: CASSLGVAGGLSTGELFF
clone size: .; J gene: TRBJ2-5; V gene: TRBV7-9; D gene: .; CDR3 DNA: TGTGCCAGCAGCATAGTGGGGGCGGGAGAGACCCAGTACTTC; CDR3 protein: CASSIVGAGETQYF
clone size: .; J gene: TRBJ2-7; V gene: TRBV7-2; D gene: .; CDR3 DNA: TGTGCCAGCAGCTTAGTCACCCCTGGCCTCTCCGAGCAGTACTTC; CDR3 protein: CASSLVTPGLSEQYF
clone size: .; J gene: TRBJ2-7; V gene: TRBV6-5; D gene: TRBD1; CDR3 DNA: TGTGCCAGCAGTCCGGGACAGGGGGCAAACGAGCAGTACTTC; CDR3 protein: CASSPGQGANEQYF
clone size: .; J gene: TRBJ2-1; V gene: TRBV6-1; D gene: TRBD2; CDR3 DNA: TGTGCCAGCAGTGATATCCTGGGCCGGGAGGATAAGGATGAGCAGTTCTTC; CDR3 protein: CASSDILGREDKDEQFF
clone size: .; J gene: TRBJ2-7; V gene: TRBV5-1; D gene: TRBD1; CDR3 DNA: TGCGCCAGTACGCAGGGGACAGGGTTAGAAGAGCAGTACTTC; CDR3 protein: CASTQGTGLEEQYF
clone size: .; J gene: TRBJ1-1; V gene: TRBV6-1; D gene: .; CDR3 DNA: TGTGCCAGCAGTGATAACGGGCTCAACACTGAAGCTTTCTTT; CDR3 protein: CASSDNGLNTEAFF
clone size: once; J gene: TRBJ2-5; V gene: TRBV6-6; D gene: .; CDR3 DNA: TGTGCCAGCAGACCCCACCAGGAGGAGACCCAGTACTTC; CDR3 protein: CASRPHQEETQYF
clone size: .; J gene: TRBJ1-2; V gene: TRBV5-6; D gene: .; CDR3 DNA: TGTGCCAGCAGCTTGGGCGACATGATCTTCGCTGGCTACACCTTC; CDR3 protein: CASSLGDMIFAGYTF
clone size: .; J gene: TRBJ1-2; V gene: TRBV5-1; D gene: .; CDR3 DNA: TGCGCCAGCAGCTCGGCCCTGATGGACTATGGCTACACCTTC; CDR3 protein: CASSSALMDYGYTF
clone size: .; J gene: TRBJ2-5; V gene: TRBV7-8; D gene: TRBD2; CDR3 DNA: TGTGCCAGCAGCGAGACCTTAGCGGGAGGGGCAAAAGAGACCCAGTACTTC; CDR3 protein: CASSETLAGGAKETQYF
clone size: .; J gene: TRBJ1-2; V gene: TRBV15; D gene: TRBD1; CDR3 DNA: TGTGCCACCAGCACCCTTCCCGGGACAGGTGACTCTAACTATGGCTACACCTTC; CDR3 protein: CATSTLPGTGDSNYGYTF
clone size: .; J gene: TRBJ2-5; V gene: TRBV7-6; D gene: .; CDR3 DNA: TGTGCCAGCAGCCCGACGGGGTACCAAGAGACCCAGTACTTC; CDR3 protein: CASSPTGYQETQYF
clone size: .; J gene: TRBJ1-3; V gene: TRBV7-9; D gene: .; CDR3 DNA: TGTGCCAGCAGCTGGAGGGCCCCTGGAAACACCATATATTTT; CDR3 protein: CASSWRAPGNTIYF
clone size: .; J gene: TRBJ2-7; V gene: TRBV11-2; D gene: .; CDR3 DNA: TGTGCCAGCAGCTTACCCGGGGGCGAGCAGTACTTC; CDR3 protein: CASSLPGGEQYF
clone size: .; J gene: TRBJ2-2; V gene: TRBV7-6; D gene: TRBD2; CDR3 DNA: TGTGCCATCACTACTAGCGGGATTAACACCGGGGAGCTGTTTTTT; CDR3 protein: CAITTSGINTGELFF
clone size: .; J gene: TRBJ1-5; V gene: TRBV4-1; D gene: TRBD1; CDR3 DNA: TGCGCCAGCAGCCACATCGGACAGGGGGTCCAGCCCCAGCATTTT; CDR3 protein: CASSHIGQGVQPQHF
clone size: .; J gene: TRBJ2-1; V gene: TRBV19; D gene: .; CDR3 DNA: TGTGCCACCAAGAGCTCCTACAATGAGCAGTTCTTC; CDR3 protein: CATKSSYNEQFF
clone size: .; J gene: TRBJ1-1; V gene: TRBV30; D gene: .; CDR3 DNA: TGTGCCTGGAGTGTGGACAGTCGGACTGAAGCTTTCTTT; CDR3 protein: CAWSVDSRTEAFF
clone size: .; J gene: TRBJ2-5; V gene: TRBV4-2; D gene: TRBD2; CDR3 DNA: TGTGCCAGCAGCCACCCTGCGGGGGGCGGGGAGACCCAGTACTTC; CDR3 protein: CASSHPAGGGETQYF
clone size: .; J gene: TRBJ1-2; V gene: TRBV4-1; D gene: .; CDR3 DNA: TGCGCCAGCAGCCAAGATAGAGGGGCGGGCGGCTACACCTTC; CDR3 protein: CASSQDRGAGGYTF
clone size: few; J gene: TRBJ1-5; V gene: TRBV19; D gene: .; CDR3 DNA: TGTGCCAGTACCCTCGACCAAAATCAGCCCCAGCATTTT; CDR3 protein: CASTLDQNQPQHF
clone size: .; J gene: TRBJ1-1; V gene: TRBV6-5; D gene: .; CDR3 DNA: TGTGCCAGCAGTTACTCGGGGAAGGGGGAGAACACTGAAGCTTTCTTT; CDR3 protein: CASSYSGKGENTEAFF
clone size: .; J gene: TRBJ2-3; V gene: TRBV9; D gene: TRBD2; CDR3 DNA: TGTGCCAGCAGCGCCGAGGACTGGGGAGGGAGCACAGATACGCAGTATTTT; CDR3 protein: CASSAEDWGGSTDTQYF
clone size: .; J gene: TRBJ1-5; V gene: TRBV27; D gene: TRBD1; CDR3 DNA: TGTGCCAGCAAAACGACAGGGGTAAGCAATCAGCCCCAGCATTTT; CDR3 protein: CASKTTGVSNQPQHF
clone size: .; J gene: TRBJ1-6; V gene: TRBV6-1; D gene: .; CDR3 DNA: TGTGCCAGCAGGAAGGGACCAATCCATTCACCCCTCCACTTT; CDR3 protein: CASRKGPIHSPLHF
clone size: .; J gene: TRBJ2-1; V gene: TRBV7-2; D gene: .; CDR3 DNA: TGTGCCAGCAGCTTAGTTGTCTTCTCCTACAATGAGCAGTTCTTC; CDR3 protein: CASSLVVFSYNEQFF
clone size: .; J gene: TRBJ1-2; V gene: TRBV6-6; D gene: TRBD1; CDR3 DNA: TGTGCCAGCAGAGAGACAGGGGATGGCTACACCTTC; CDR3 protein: CASRETGDGYTF